This note documents a single TCR beta chain sequence. The data belong to a study of blood T cell repertoires in COVID-19. About the study: In each case, the material was cDNA or gDNA derived from T cells, B-cell-depleted T cells, or PBMCs.

Authors' analysis steps: For nucleated cells, counts were estimated from reference gene primer amplification. Assay used: immunoSEQ multiplex PCR; TCRdb lists only in-frame clones, some missing. Clone size and the V and J calls come from that table; the DNA yielded D and trimming. The sample comprises 70,000 to 95,000 clones, about 82% of which are singletons, and approximately 1.7% rests with the top ten. Input material: peripheral blood. The clonotype originates from a woman aged 60 to 75 with acute or convalescent COVID-19.

The CDR3 loop is CASSSTDEAFF. The DNA of the CDR3 is TGTGCCAGCAGTTCGACAGATGAAGCTTTCTTT. The V gene is TRBV12-3 or TRBV12-4, the J gene TRBJ1-1; a weak D match, TRBD1 (5 bases). Trimming left V 4 bases short and J 7 bases short, with 7 bases between. The CDR3 is made up of 11 amino acids.